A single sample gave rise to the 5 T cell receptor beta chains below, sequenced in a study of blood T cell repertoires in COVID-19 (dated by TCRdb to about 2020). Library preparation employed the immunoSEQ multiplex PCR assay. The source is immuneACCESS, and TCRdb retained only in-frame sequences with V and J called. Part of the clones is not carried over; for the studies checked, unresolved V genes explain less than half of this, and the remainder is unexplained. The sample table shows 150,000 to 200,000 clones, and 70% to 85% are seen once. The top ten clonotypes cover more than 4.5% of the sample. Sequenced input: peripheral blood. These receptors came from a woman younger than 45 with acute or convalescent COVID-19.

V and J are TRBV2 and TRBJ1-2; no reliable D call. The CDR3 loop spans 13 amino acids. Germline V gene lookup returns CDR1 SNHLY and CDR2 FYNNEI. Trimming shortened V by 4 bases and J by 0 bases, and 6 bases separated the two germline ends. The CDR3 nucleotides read TGTGCCAGCAGTGGGAGGACTAACTATGGCTACACCTTC. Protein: CASSGRTNYGYTF.

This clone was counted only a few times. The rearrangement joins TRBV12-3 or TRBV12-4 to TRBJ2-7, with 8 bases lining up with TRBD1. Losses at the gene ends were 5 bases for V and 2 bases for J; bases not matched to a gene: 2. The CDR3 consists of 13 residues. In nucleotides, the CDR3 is TGTGCCAGCAGTCGGGACAGGACCTACGAGCAGTACTTC. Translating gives CASSRDRTYEQYF.

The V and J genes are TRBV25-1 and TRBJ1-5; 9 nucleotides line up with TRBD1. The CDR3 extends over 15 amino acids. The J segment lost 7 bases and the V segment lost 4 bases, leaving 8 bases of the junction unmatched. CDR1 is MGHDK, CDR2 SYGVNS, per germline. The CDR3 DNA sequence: TGTGCCAGCAGTGGTGCCGGGACAGGGAGACAGCCCCAGCATTTT. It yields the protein CASSGAGTGRQPQHF. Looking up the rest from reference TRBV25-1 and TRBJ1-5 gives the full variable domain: EADIYQTPRYLVIGTGKKITLECSQTMGHDKMYWYQQDPGMELHLIHYSYGVNSTEKGDLSSESTVSRIRTEHFPLTLESARPSHTSQYLCASSGAGTGRQPQHFGDGTRLSIL.

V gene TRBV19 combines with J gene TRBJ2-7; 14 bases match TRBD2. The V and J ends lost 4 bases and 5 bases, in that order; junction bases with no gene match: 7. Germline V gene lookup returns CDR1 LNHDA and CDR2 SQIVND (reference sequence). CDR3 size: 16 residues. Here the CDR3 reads CASSRLAGGPVHEQYF. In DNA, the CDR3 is TGTGCCAGTAGTAGACTAGCGGGGGGGCCTGTGCACGAGCAGTACTTC.

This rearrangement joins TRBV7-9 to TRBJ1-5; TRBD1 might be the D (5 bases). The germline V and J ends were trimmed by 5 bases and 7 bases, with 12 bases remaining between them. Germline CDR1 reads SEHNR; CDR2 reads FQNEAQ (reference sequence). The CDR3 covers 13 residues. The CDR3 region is CASSHQGGQPQHF. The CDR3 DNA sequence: TGTGCCAGCAGCCACCAGGGAGGCCAGCCCCAGCATTTT.